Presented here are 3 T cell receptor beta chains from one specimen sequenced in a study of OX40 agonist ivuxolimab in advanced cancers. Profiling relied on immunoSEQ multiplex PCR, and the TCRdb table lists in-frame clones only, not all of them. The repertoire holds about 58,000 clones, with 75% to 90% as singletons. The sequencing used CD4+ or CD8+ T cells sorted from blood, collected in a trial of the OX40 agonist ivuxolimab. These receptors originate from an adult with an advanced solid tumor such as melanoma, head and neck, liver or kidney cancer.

This CDR3 reads CAISESGSEFEAFF. DNA of the CDR3: TGTGCCATCAGTGAGTCGGGCAGTGAGTTTGAAGCTTTCTTT. The rearrangement uses TRBV10-3 and TRBJ1-1; no definite D call. Germline values: CDR1 ENHRY, CDR2 SYGVKD. The CDR3 is 14 residues long. The ends were cut back, 0 bases at V and 7 bases at J, with 12 bases in the middle.

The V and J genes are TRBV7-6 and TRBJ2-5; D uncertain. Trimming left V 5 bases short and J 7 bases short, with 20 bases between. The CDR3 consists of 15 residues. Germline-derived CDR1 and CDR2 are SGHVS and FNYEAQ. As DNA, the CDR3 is TGTGCCAGCAGCCACCGGTTAAGCGATGGTGGGACCCAGTACTTC. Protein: CASSHRLSDGGTQYF.

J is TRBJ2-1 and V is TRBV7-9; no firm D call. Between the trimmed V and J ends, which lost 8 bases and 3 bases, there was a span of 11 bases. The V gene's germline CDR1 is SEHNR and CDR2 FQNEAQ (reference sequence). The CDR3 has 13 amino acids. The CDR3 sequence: CASGVGDYNEQFF. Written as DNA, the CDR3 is TGTGCCAGCGGGGTTGGGGACTACAATGAGCAGTTCTTC.